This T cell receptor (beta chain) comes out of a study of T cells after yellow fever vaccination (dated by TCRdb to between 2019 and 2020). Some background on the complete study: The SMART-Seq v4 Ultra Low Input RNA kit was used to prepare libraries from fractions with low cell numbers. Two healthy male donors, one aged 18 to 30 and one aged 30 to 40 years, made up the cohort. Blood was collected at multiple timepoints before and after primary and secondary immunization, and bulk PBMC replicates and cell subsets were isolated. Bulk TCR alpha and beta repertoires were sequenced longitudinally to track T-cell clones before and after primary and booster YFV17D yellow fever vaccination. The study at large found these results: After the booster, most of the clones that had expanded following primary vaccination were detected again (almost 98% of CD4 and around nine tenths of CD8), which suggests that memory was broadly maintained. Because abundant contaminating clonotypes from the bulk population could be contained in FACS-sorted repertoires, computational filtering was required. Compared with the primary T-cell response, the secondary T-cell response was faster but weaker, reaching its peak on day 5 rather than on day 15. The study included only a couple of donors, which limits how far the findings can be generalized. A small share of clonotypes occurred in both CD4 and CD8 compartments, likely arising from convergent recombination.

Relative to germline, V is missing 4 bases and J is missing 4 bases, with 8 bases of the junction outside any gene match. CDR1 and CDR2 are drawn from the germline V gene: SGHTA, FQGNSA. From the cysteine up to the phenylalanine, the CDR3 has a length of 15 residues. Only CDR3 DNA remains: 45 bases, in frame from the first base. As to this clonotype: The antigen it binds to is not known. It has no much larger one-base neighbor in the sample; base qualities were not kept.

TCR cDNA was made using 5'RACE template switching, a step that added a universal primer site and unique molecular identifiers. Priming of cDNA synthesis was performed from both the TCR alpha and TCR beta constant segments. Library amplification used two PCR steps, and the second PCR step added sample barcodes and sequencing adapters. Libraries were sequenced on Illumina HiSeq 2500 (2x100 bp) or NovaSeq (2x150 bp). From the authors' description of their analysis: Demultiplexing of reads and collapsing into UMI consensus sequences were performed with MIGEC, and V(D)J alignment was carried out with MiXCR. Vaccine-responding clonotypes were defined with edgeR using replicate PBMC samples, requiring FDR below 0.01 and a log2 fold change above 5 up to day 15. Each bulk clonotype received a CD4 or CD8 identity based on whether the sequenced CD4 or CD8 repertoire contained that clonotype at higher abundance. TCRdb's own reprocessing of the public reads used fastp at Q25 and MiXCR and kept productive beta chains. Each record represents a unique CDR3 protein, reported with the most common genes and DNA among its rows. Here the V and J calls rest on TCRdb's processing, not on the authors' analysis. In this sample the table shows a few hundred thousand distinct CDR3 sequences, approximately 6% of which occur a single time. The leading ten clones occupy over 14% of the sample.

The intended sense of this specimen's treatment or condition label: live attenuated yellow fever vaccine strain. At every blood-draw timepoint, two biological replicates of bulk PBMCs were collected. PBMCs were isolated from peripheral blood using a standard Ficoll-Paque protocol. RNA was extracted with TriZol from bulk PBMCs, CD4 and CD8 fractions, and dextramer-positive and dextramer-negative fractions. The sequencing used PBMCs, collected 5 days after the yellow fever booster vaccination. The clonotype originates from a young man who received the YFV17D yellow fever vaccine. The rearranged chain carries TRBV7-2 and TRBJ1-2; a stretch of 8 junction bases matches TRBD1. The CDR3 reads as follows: CASSSARGLGYGYTF. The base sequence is TGTGCCAGCAGCTCGGCCAGGGGGCTTGGCTATGGCTACACCTTC.